The text below deals with one TCR beta chain. What it binds is not known. Investigators isolated RNA and reverse transcribed it into cDNA to act as the sequencing template. Libraries were prepared by immunoSEQ multiplex PCR; TCRdb keeps only in-frame clonotypes and omits some of them. The table lists about 200,000 clones, about 60% of them singletons. The source of the sample is a study of CD8+ T cells in alopecia areata. Study-wide context: Tofacitinib exposure lasted 6 to 18 months, followed by 6 months off drug. Findings and limits, study-wide: The study found higher clonality in lesional than normal scalp, especially in alopecia totalis/universalis.

Noted treatment: oral pan-JAK inhibitor, 5-10 mg twice daily. Sequenced here: CD4+ T cells sorted from blood, sampled at week 4, from a patient treated with tofacitinib. The sequence was collected from a human donor with alopecia areata.

The CDR3 protein is CASSLKGEGGNTIYF. The CDR3 nucleotides are TGTGCCAGCAGCTTGAAGGGGGAAGGCGGAAACACCATATATTTT. This chain joins TRBV11-2 and TRBJ1-3; a possible D gene is TRBD1 (6 bases). Trimming took 3 bases from V and 4 from J, leaving 13 bases between them. The CDR3 extends over 15 amino acids. CDR1 and CDR2 (germline): SGHAT, FQNNGV.